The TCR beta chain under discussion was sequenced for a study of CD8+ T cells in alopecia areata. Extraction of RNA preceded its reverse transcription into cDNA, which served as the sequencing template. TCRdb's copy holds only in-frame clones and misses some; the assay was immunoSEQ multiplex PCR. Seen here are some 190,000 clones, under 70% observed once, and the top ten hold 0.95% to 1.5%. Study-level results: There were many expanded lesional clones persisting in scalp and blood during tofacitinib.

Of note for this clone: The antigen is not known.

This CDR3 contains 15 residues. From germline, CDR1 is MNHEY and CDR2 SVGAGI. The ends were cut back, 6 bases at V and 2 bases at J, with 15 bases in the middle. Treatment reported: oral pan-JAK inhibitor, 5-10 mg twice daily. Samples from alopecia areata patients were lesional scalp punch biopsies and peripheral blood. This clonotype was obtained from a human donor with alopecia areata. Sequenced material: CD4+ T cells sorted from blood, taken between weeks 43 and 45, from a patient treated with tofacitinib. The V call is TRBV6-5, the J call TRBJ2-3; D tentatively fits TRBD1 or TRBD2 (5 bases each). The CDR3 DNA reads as TGTGCCAGCAGAGCTCCCTCGGGGACCACAGATACGCAGTATTTT. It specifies CASRAPSGTTDTQYF.